This T cell receptor beta chain comes out of a study of type 1 regulatory T cells. Germline V gene lookup returns CDR1 MNHEY and CDR2 SMNVEV (reference sequence). With 3 bases clipped from V and 7 bases from J, the junction kept 13 bases outside the gene matches. This CDR3 comprises 16 residues. In regard to this clonotype: Its target is not known.

TCRdb passed the reads through MiXCR, listing each CDR3 protein once. The sample carries roughly 60,000 distinct CDR3 sequences, 62% recorded once. The sequence derives from a human donor in good health. Sequenced input: cultured non-Tr1 T cells, either the whole culture or a sorted T cell fraction (not recorded which). The chain carries TRBV27 and TRBJ2-7, with 9 bases identical to TRBD1. CDR3 nucleotides: TGTGCCAGCAGTTTGACGTCCGGGACAGGGCCAGGGGAGCAGTACTTC. Protein: CASSLTSGTGPGEQYF.